This T cell receptor (beta chain) came from a study of cytomegalovirus exposure and HLA in healthy donors. Study information: The study's early data release held roughly 91 million unique TCRs from HLA-typed donors.

The germline CDR1 and CDR2 sequences are SGHNT and YENEEA. This CDR3 contains 14 residues. Unmatched junction bases numbered 0, after V lost 1 base and J lost 6 bases. Broader study findings: Exclusion as indistinguishable affected some V segments, including TRBV6-2 and TRBV6-3. Roughly even sequencing depth across donors was the assumption behind the presence/absence analyses. Researchers reported from a later analysis that most CMV-associated TCR beta chains appeared HLA-restricted.

As concerns this clone: Its antigen is not identified.

The study ran its PCR with 60 Vbeta and 13 Jbeta primers. The method was immunoSEQ multiplex PCR; TCRdb's version includes in-frame clones alone and lacks a portion of them. In the table there are under 110,000 clones, roughly four fifths of which are singletons. The TCR comes from a man between 60 and 70 years old in good health and CMV-seronegative. The V call is TRBV11-3, the J call TRBJ2-3; 11 bases match TRBD2. Sequences were obtained from PBMCs. The CDR3 loop reads CASSLGTSGDTQYF. The CDR3, as DNA: TGTGCCAGCAGCTTAGGGACTAGCGGGGATACGCAGTATTTT.